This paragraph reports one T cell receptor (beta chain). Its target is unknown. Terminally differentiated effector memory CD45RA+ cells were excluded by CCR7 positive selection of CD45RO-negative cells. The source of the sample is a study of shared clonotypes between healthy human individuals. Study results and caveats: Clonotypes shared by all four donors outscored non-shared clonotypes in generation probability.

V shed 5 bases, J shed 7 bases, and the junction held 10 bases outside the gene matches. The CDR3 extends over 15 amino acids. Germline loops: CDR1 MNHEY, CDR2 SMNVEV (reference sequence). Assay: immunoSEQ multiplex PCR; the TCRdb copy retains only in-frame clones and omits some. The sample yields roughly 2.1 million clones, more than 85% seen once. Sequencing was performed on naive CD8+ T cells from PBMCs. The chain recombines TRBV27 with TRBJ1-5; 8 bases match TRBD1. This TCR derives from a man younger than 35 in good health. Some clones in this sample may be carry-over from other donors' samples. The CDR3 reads CASSPLTGEGQPQHF. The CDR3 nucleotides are TGTGCCAGCAGTCCTCTGACAGGGGAGGGACAGCCCCAGCATTTT.